The 26 T cell receptor beta chains given below trace back to one sample, sequenced in a study of blood T cell repertoires in COVID-19 (dated by TCRdb to the early 2020s). Libraries came from the immunoSEQ multiplex PCR assay. TCRdb stores this immuneACCESS table with in-frame sequences only. Part of the clones is absent; in the studies checked, under half of the shortfall reflects unresolved V genes, and no reason is known for the rest. The table for this sample lists a few hundred thousand clones; around 87% of them were counted only once. Approximately 2.3% of the sample is held by the ten biggest clonotypes. Sequenced material: peripheral blood. These receptors originate from a woman between 50 and 59 years old with acute or convalescent COVID-19.

The rearrangement joins TRBV7-9 to TRBJ1-3; TRBD1 agrees at 8 bases. V dropped 7 bases and J dropped 0; count of bases not matched to a gene: 11. The CDR3 is 17 amino acids. CDR1 is SEHNR, CDR2 FQNEAQ, per germline (reference sequence). The CDR3 bases are TGTGCCAGCACCCCGCGGACAGGGATCCTCTCTGGAAACACCATATATTTT. This gives the protein CASTPRTGILSGNTIYF.

This clone came up once. The V and J genes are TRBV29-1 and TRBJ2-6, with TRBD1 matching 8 bases. After removal of 7 bases from V and 2 bases from J, the junction contained 7 bases not matched to a gene. The germline CDR1 and CDR2 sequences are SQVTM and ANQGSEA. The CDR3 covers 15 residues. This chain's CDR3 is CSAVDRGPGANVLTF. The CDR3 DNA sequence: TGCAGCGCCGTAGACAGGGGCCCTGGGGCCAACGTCCTGACTTTC. The full variable domain, its missing parts supplied by reference TRBV29-1 and TRBJ2-6, is SAVISQKPSRDICQRGTSLTIQCQVDSQVTMMFWYRQQPGQSLTLIATANQGSEATYESGFVIDKFPISRPNLTFSTLTVSNMSPEDSSIYLCSAVDRGPGANVLTFGAGSRLTVL.

In this sample, this clone turned up once. The chain is built from TRBV11-3 and TRBJ1-2; D perhaps matches TRBD1 (6 bases). Trimming removed 1 base from V and 5 bases from J, with 8 bases in between. CDR3 length: 13 residues. Germline values: CDR1 SGHNT, CDR2 YENEEA. In DNA, the CDR3 is TGTGCCAGCAGCTTAGGACAGGTTTATGGCTACACCTTC. Amino acid sequence: CASSLGQVYGYTF.

This clone was detected only a few times. The chain recombines TRBV28 with TRBJ2-3; D is ambiguous. Germline CDR1 is MDHEN and CDR2 is SYDVKM. Between the trimmed V and J ends, which lost 2 bases and 6 bases, there was a span of 9 bases. The CDR3 spans 13 residues. Here the CDR3 DNA reads TGTGCCAGCAGTTTACCCCAGAAGGATACGCAGTATTTT. Translated: CASSLPQKDTQYF.

Note on this clone: The same CDR3 also results from other DNA sequences found in this sample. This chain uses TRBV20-1 with TRBJ1-1; maybe TRBD1 (5 bases). CDR1 and CDR2 from the germline V gene are DFQATT and SNEGSKA (reference sequence). The CDR3 consists of 11 residues. The V gene lost 6 bases and the J gene lost 3 bases, with 8 bases spanning the gap. The CDR3 spells CSADSYTEAFF. As DNA, the CDR3 is TGCAGTGCCGACAGCTACACTGAAGCTTTCTTT.

The chain employs TRBV6-1 and TRBJ2-2, with D possibly TRBD1 on 5 matching bases. CDR1 and CDR2 (germline): MNHNS, SASEGT. The CDR3 is 16 residues long. Trimming cost V 4 bases and J 6 bases, with 18 bases left between them. The CDR3 protein is CASSVQGLVGSGELFF. Written as DNA, the CDR3 is TGTGCCAGCAGTGTCCAGGGTTTGGTGGGGTCCGGGGAGCTGTTTTTT.

The J gene is TRBJ2-7, the V gene TRBV29-1, with D possibly being TRBD2 (5 bases). The length of the CDR3 is 12 residues. Trimming cost V 6 bases and J 9 bases, with 18 bases left between them. Germline V gene lookup returns CDR1 SQVTM and CDR2 ANQGSEA. CDR3 nucleotides: TGCAGCGTCCCCGGTTCCGGAGGTGGGCAGTACTTC. It is translated as CSVPGSGGGQYF.

V and J are TRBV27 and TRBJ2-7; 9 positions agree with TRBD2. This CDR3 region has 16 residues. CDR1 is MNHEY and CDR2 is SMNVEV in the germline V gene (reference sequence). Trimming at V came to 2 bases and at J to 4 bases, leaving 9 bases not matched to a gene. The CDR3 DNA reads as TGTGCCAGCAGTTTAAGGGGACTAGCAGAAGGTTACGAGCAGTACTTC. This codes for CASSLRGLAEGYEQYF.

The V gene is TRBV6-6, the J gene TRBJ1-2, with no clear D. Deletions cut 5 bases from V and 4 bases from J, with 14 bases between. Germline CDR1 reads MNHNY; CDR2 reads SVGAGI (reference sequence). The CDR3 is 14 residues long. CDR3 DNA: TGTGCCAGCAGTACCTCGGCTGGGCTCTATGGCTACACCTTC. Its protein product is CASSTSAGLYGYTF.

The rearrangement joins TRBV6-4 to TRBJ2-1; 8 bases line up with TRBD2. CDR3 length: 17 amino acids. The V gene end was trimmed by 0 bases and the J gene end by 3 bases; junction bases not matched to a gene: 7. The germline gives CDR1 MRHNA, CDR2 SNTAGT. The CDR3 DNA reads as TGTGCCAGCAGTGACTCGCCACGGGAGGGCCTCTACAATGAGCAGTTCTTC. It is translated as CASSDSPREGLYNEQFF.

The chain couples TRBV11-3 to TRBJ2-3, with 12 bases lining up with TRBD2. CDR3 length equals 19 residues. V was pared by 5 bases and J by 4 bases, with 16 bases of the junction left unmatched. Germline V gene sequence: CDR1 SGHNT, CDR2 YENEEA. For the CDR3, the DNA is TGTGCCAGCAGCCCCAGACTAGCGGGGGAAGGTGGAAGCGCAGATACGCAGTATTTT. This encodes CASSPRLAGEGGSADTQYF.

The chain combines TRBV25-1 with TRBJ1-4; 11 bases align to TRBD1. The CDR3 totals 16 residues. CDR1 MGHDK and CDR2 SYGVNS come from the germline V gene. Germline trimming cut 5 bases from V and 4 bases from J; bases unmatched to any gene: 6. The CDR3 DNA sequence: TGTGCCAGCAGTCCGGGACAGGGGGTTCTTAATGAAAAACTGTTTTTT. This gives the protein CASSPGQGVLNEKLFF. Complete variable domain (other parts from reference TRBV25-1 and TRBJ1-4): EADIYQTPRYLVIGTGKKITLECSQTMGHDKMYWYQQDPGMELHLIHYSYGVNSTEKGDLSSESTVSRIRTEHFPLTLESARPSHTSQYLCASSPGQGVLNEKLFFGSGTQLSVL.

The CDR3 spells CASRAGGTEAFF. The CDR3 DNA sequence: TGTGCCAGCAGGGCAGGGGGGACTGAAGCTTTCTTT. This chain joins TRBV27 and TRBJ1-1; 7 nucleotides align to TRBD1. The CDR3 sequence is 12 residues long. Germline trimming cut 6 bases from V and 5 bases from J; bases unmatched to any gene: 3. Germline V gene lookup returns CDR1 MNHEY and CDR2 SMNVEV (reference sequence).

The chain uses TRBV4-1 and TRBJ2-2; D is uncertain. Germline values: CDR1 MGHRA, CDR2 YSYEKL. This CDR3 has 18 amino acids. Trimming shortened V by 2 bases and J by 0 bases, and 16 bases separated the two germline ends. CDR3 sequence reads: CASSQPPPGVANTGELFF. The CDR3 DNA reads as TGCGCCAGCAGCCAACCCCCTCCAGGTGTCGCGAACACCGGGGAGCTGTTTTTT.

The chain carries TRBV7-2 and TRBJ2-7; TRBD2 matches 7 bases. CDR1 SGHTA and CDR2 FQGNSA come from the germline V gene. The CDR3 length is 16 residues. The junction had 10 bases not matched to a gene; V was cut back by 3 bases and J by 2 bases. The DNA of the CDR3 is TGTGCCAGCAGCTTTCTTGTTGTGGGAGGGCCCTACGAGCAGTACTTC. Amino acids: CASSFLVVGGPYEQYF.

The rearrangement links TRBV9 to TRBJ1-1; D gene uncertain. This CDR3 contains 12 residues. The V and J ends lost 3 bases and 11 bases respectively, with 14 bases between them. CDR1 is SGDLS and CDR2 is YYNGEE in the germline V gene. CDR3 in amino acids: CASSAVHEGAFF. CDR3 sequence (DNA): TGTGCCAGCAGCGCCGTACACGAGGGTGCTTTCTTT.

This sequence joins TRBV3-1 (or the pseudogene TRBV3-2) and TRBJ2-2; 10 nucleotides align to TRBD2. V was pared by 4 bases and J by 5 bases, with 19 bases of the junction left unmatched. The CDR3 sequence is 20 residues long. CDR1 LGHDT and CDR2 YNNKEL come from the germline V gene (reference sequence). The CDR3 DNA sequence: TGTGCCAGCAGCCTAAAGAACCCCCTAGCGGGAGAGGAATCGACCGGGGAGCTGTTTTTT. Its translation is CASSLKNPLAGEESTGELFF.

The genes are TRBV5-4 and TRBJ1-4, with 8 bases aligning to TRBD1. The CDR3 is made up of 14 amino acids. The ends lost 1 base at V and 5 bases at J; junction bases unmatched: 1. CDR1 is SGHNT and CDR2 is YYREEE in the germline V gene (reference sequence). The CDR3 DNA follows: TGTGCCAGCAGCTTGACAGGGGGAAATGAAAAACTGTTTTTT. This sequence encodes CASSLTGGNEKLFF.

This chain connects TRBV2 to TRBJ2-3; TRBD2 matches at 14 bases. The V and J ends lost 2 bases and 2 bases, in that order; junction bases with no gene match: 9. This CDR3 has 19 residues. Germline V gene data show CDR1 as SNHLY and CDR2 as FYNNEI. The chain's CDR3 is CASSEPFGTSGSVTDTQYF. The DNA of the CDR3 is TGTGCCAGCAGTGAACCCTTCGGGACTAGCGGGAGTGTCACAGATACGCAGTATTTT.

This clone is a singleton in its sample. J is TRBJ1-1 and V is TRBV7-8; the match to TRBD1 covers 7 bases. V shed 8 bases and J 5 bases; nucleotides not matched to a gene: 8. CDR1 is SGHVS, CDR2 FQNEAQ, per germline. CDR3 length: 13 amino acids. CDR3 in amino acids: CASGTGARTEAFF. CDR3 nucleotide sequence: TGTGCCAGCGGCACAGGGGCTCGGACTGAAGCTTTCTTT.

CDR3 DNA sequence: TGTGCCAGCACCCTACAGGGCGCACAGCCCCAGCATTTT. It codes for CASTLQGAQPQHF. V gene TRBV6-5 combines with J gene TRBJ1-5, with a tentative D call TRBD1 (6 bases). The CDR3 totals 13 residues. Germline V gene data show CDR1 as MNHEY and CDR2 as SVGAGI. V was cut by 7 bases and J by 7 bases, with 14 bases left in between.

This sequence joins TRBV28 and TRBJ1-5, with 8 nucleotides matching TRBD1. The CDR3 contains 18 residues. Per the germline V gene, CDR1 is MDHEN and CDR2 is SYDVKM. Trimming cost V 3 bases and J 0 bases; bases outside gene matches: 10. This chain's CDR3 is CASSFFGRQGPSNQPQHF. CDR3 DNA: TGTGCCAGCAGTTTCTTTGGAAGACAGGGGCCTAGCAATCAGCCCCAGCATTTT.

The V and J genes are TRBV6-1 and TRBJ1-5; D gene uncertain. V lost 1 base, J lost 5 bases, and 15 bases lay in between. Per the germline V gene, CDR1 is MNHNS and CDR2 is SASEGT. The CDR3 is 16 amino acids. Here the CDR3 reads CASSEVGTDRDQPQHF. CDR3 nucleotide sequence: TGTGCCAGCAGTGAAGTAGGAACAGATCGTGATCAGCCCCAGCATTTT.

The chain uses TRBV18 and TRBJ2-3; 9 nucleotides agree with TRBD1. V was pared by 4 bases and J by 5 bases, with 7 bases of the junction left unmatched. Germline lookup yields CDR1 KGHSH and CDR2 LQKENI. This CDR3 contains 15 residues. CDR3 protein: CASSLQGAYGDTQYF. DNA for the CDR3: TGTGCCAGCTCACTACAGGGGGCCTATGGAGATACGCAGTATTTT.

The rearrangement links TRBV4-1 to TRBJ2-1, with 10 positions matching TRBD2. Per germline, CDR1 MGHRA and CDR2 YSYEKL. Losses at the gene ends were 6 bases for V and 8 bases for J; bases not matched to a gene: 16. The CDR3 runs to 17 residues. The CDR3, as DNA: TGCGCCAGCAGTCCTAACCCCCCTAGCGGGAGTCTTGATGAGCAGTTCTTC. It codes for CASSPNPPSGSLDEQFF.

The J gene is TRBJ2-7, the V gene TRBV4-1; D is unresolved. Germline values: CDR1 MGHRA, CDR2 YSYEKL. The CDR3 runs 17 residues. The V end was cut by 4 bases, the J end by 0 bases, with 19 bases between. The CDR3 spells CASSRVVGGFSSYEQYF. The CDR3 region has the DNA TGCGCCAGCAGCCGGGTGGTTGGCGGTTTTAGCTCCTACGAGCAGTACTTC.